These 20 T cell receptor beta chains were sequenced from one sample in a study of blood T cell repertoires in COVID-19. The table came from immunoSEQ multiplex PCR; TCRdb's copy has only in-frame clones and leaves some out. Of about 130,000 clones listed, about 80% are singletons. The material sequenced was PBMCs or T cells enriched from blood (not recorded which). These receptors originate from a man aged 45-65 years who had recovered from COVID-19.

This sequence joins TRBV28 and TRBJ1-4, with 10 bases aligning to TRBD1. Trimming removed 6 bases from V and 7 bases from J; junction bases left unmatched: 5. Germline CDR1 is MDHEN and CDR2 is SYDVKM. The CDR3 length is 14 residues. The CDR3, as DNA: TGTGCCAGCAGGGGACAGGGGCGGGTTGAAAAACTGTTTTTT. Translating gives CASRGQGRVEKLFF. The whole variable domain, filled in from reference TRBV28 and TRBJ1-4, reads DVKVTQSSRYLVKRTGEKVFLECVQDMDHENMFWYRQDPGLGLRLIYFSYDVKMKEKGDIPEGYSVSREKKERFSLILESASTNQTSMYLCASRGQGRVEKLFFGSGTQLSVL.

V usage is TRBV5-1 and J usage is TRBJ2-2; D unclear. Trimming stripped 1 base from V and 5 bases from J, with 15 bases between. The CDR3 runs to 16 residues. In germline, CDR1 is SGHRS, CDR2 YFSETQ. Written as DNA, the CDR3 is TGCGCCAGCAGCTTGAACGGCGGAGATGGGACCGGGGAGCTGTTTTTT. Translated, it gives CASSLNGGDGTGELFF.

The chain links TRBV7-8 to TRBJ1-2, with D possibly TRBD1 on 5 matching bases. Trimming stripped 3 bases from V and 10 bases from J, with 12 bases between. CDR1 is SGHVS, CDR2 FQNEAQ, per germline. This CDR3 comprises 12 residues. CDR3: CASSFQGADYTF. In DNA form, the CDR3 reads TGTGCCAGCAGCTTTCAGGGCGCTGACTACACCTTC.

This sequence joins TRBV6-2 or TRBV6-3 and TRBJ1-5; the D is unclear. V shed 0 bases and J shed 1 base, with 7 bases lying between them. Germline CDR1 and CDR2: MNHEY and SVGEGT. This CDR3 spans 15 amino acids. The CDR3 coding sequence is TGTGCCAGCAGTTACTCGGGCAGCAGCAATCAGCCCCAGCATTTT. Protein: CASSYSGSSNQPQHF.

The table lists this clone with a count of one. The rearrangement links TRBV19 to TRBJ1-4; a weak D match, TRBD1 (5 bases). The CDR3 runs to 14 residues. The V gene's germline CDR1 is LNHDA and CDR2 SQIVND (reference sequence). V was shortened by 3 bases and J by 4 bases, with 9 bases between the two germline ends. CDR3 nucleotides: TGTGCCAGTAGTATGGCAGGGAATAATGAAAAACTGTTTTTT. Protein: CASSMAGNNEKLFF. Drawing the rest from reference TRBV19 and TRBJ1-4, the complete variable domain is DGGITQSPKYLFRKEGQNVTLSCEQNLNHDAMYWYRQDPGQGLRLIYYSQIVNDFQKGDIAEGYSVSREKKESFPLTVTSAQKNPTAFYLCASSMAGNNEKLFFGSGTQLSVL.

This rearrangement joins TRBV12-3 or TRBV12-4 to TRBJ1-5, with D perhaps TRBD1 (6 bases). CDR3 length: 12 amino acids. Trimming left V 5 bases short and J 11 bases short, with 13 bases between. The CDR3 nucleotides read TGTGCCAGCAGTCCTAGTGACAGGACCCAGCATTTT. Amino acid sequence: CASSPSDRTQHF.

This chain joins TRBV5-5 and TRBJ1-4, with TRBD1 identical over 10 bases. The CDR3 loop spans 16 amino acids. In germline, CDR1 is SGHKS, CDR2 YYEKEE (reference sequence). V trimming: 1 base; J trimming: 7 bases; junction bases outside the gene matches: 7. CDR3 sequence: CASSLQGDRGFEKLFF. The CDR3 coding sequence is TGTGCCAGCAGCTTGCAAGGGGACAGGGGATTTGAAAAACTGTTTTTT.

This chain links TRBV19 with TRBJ1-3, with a tentative D call TRBD1 (6 bases). Per germline, CDR1 LNHDA and CDR2 SQIVND (reference sequence). Trimming left V 6 bases short and J 0 bases short, with 15 bases between. The CDR3 is 16 residues long. The DNA of the CDR3 is TGTGCCAGTAGGTTCGAGGGGGACACCTCTGGAAACACCATATATTTT. Translation gives CASRFEGDTSGNTIYF.

V gene TRBV11-2 combines with J gene TRBJ2-5; 10 bases fit TRBD2. The CDR3 has 14 amino acids. The ends lost 2 bases at V and 4 bases at J; junction bases unmatched: 1. CDR1 is SGHAT and CDR2 is FQNNGV in the germline V gene. The DNA for the CDR3 is TGTGCCAGCAGCTTACTAGCGGGGGCAGAGACCCAGTACTTC. This gives the protein CASSLLAGAETQYF.

This sequence joins TRBV5-1 and TRBJ2-7; 8 bases map to TRBD1. The trim removed 3 bases at V and 0 bases at J, leaving 5 bases unmatched. This CDR3 region has 15 residues. Germline loops: CDR1 SGHRS, CDR2 YFSETQ. The DNA for the CDR3 is TGCGCCAGCAGCTCAAGGACAGGGTCCTCCTACGAGCAGTACTTC. Its translation: CASSSRTGSSYEQYF.

The chain employs TRBV19 and TRBJ1-2, with 10 bases matching TRBD1. V shed 5 bases and J 4 bases; nucleotides not matched to a gene: 7. Germline CDR1 and CDR2: LNHDA and SQIVND (reference sequence). CDR3 length equals 15 residues. This CDR3 is CASSGGQGPIYGYTF. CDR3 coding DNA: TGTGCCAGTAGTGGGGGACAGGGGCCTATCTATGGCTACACCTTC.

This sequence joins TRBV4-3 and TRBJ1-6; 8 nucleotides line up with TRBD1. The CDR3 runs 14 residues. Trimming took 4 bases from V and 9 from J; bases not matched to a gene: 5. Germline V gene sequence: CDR1 LGHNA, CDR2 YSLEER. The CDR3 is CASSLTGEGSPLHF. In nucleotides, the CDR3 is TGCGCCAGCAGCCTGACAGGGGAAGGTTCACCCCTCCACTTT.

This rearrangement joins TRBV12-2 to TRBJ2-1; the table's D call TRBD2 went unverified against the DNA. TRBV12-2 is given as a pseudogene. CDR3 length: 15 amino acids. The CDR3 loop is CASRGSGGAPNEQFF. CDR3 DNA sequence: TGTGCAAGTCGCGGAAGCGGGGGGGCGCCCAATGAGCAGTTCTTC.

The chain uses TRBV9 and TRBJ2-2; D is unresolved. V was trimmed by 3 bases and J by 5 bases, leaving 8 bases between them. CDR1 is SGDLS, CDR2 YYNGEE, per germline. The CDR3 loop spans 13 amino acids. The CDR3 spells CASSAGRTGELFF. The CDR3 DNA sequence: TGTGCCAGCAGCGCAGGCCGGACCGGGGAGCTGTTTTTT.

This chain connects TRBV6-5 to TRBJ2-7; 7 bases are shared with TRBD2. CDR3 size: 15 residues. J lost 2 bases, V lost 8 bases, and 12 bases had no gene match. Germline V gene data show CDR1 as MNHEY and CDR2 as SVGAGI. CDR3 DNA: TGTGCCAGCCTATGGGACCTGCGGGGGACCTACGAGCAGTACTTC. Protein sequence: CASLWDLRGTYEQYF.

The chain uses TRBV7-8 and TRBJ2-7; D is unclear. Trimming removed 1 base from V and 0 bases from J, with 10 bases in between. This CDR3 contains 15 residues. The germline CDR1 and CDR2 sequences are SGHVS and FQNEAQ. DNA for the CDR3: TGTGCCAGCAGCTTAGGTGAGGCCAGCTCCTACGAGCAGTACTTC. It encodes CASSLGEASSYEQYF.

The V call is TRBV19, the J call TRBJ1-1; TRBD1 might be the D (6 bases). The CDR3 is 12 amino acids. CDR1 and CDR2 from the germline V gene are LNHDA and SQIVND (reference sequence). V lost 7 bases, J lost 5 bases, and 11 bases lay in between. The CDR3 DNA sequence: TGTGCCAGTAATACAGGGTTGACTGAAGCTTTCTTT. It encodes CASNTGLTEAFF.

The genes are TRBV28 and TRBJ1-1; D is unclear. The CDR3 spans 14 residues. The germline gives CDR1 MDHEN, CDR2 SYDVKM. Between the trimmed V and J ends, which lost 5 bases and 7 bases, there was a span of 17 bases. CDR3 nucleotides: TGTGCCAGCAGTCCTAATCTAAACAGTGTTGAAGCTTTCTTT. Translating it yields CASSPNLNSVEAFF.

The gene calls are TRBV15 and TRBJ2-3, with a possible D match to TRBD2 (6 bases). Germline CDR1 LNHNV, CDR2 YYDKDF (reference sequence). This CDR3 contains 15 residues. Trimming left V 1 base short and J 4 bases short, with 12 bases between. The CDR3: CATSRVPGVADTQYF. For the CDR3, the DNA is TGTGCCACCAGCAGAGTCCCGGGGGTCGCAGATACGCAGTATTTT.

V is TRBV11-3 and J is TRBJ2-2; 8 bases are a match to TRBD2. V lost 4 bases to trimming and J lost 5 bases; unmatched junction nucleotides: 6. The CDR3 consists of 15 residues. CDR1 and CDR2 from the germline V gene are SGHNT and YENEEA. CDR3: CASSSRTSRTGELFF. In nucleotides, the CDR3 is TGTGCCAGCAGCTCCCGGACTAGCCGGACCGGGGAGCTGTTTTTT.